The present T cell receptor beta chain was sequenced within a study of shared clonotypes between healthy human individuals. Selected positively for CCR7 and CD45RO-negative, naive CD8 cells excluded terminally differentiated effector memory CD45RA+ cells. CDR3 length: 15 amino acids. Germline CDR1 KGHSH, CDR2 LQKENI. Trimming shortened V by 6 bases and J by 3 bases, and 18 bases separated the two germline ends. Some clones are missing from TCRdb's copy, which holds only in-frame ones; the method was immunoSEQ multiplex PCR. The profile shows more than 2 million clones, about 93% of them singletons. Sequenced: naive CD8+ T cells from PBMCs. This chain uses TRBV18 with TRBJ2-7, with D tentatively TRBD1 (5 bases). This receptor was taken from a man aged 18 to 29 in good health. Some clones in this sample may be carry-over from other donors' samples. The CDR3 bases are TGTGCCAGCTCCGCCTCGGACAATCCGTACTACGAGCAGTACTTC. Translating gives CASSASDNPYYEQYF. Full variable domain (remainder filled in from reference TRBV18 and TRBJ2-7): NAGVMQNPRHLVRRRGQEARLRCSPMKGHSHVYWYRQLPEEGLKFMVYLQKENIIDESGMPKERFSAEFPKEGPSILRIQQVVRGDSAAYFCASSASDNPYYEQYFGPGTRLTVT.